The subject of this entry is one T cell receptor beta chain. Only one count was recorded for this clone. Its antigen is not yet known. The sample holds no much larger clone one base away, and base qualities are not on file. Clipping removes 3 bases from V and 6 bases from J, with 5 as the unmatched junction base count. CDR3 length: 14 amino acids, cysteine to phenylalanine. Only the CDR3 region is kept as DNA, spanning 42 bases read in frame from base 1. CDR1 and CDR2 (ENHRY, SYGVKD) derive from the germline V gene. The data stem from a study of T cell changes during pregnancy in multiple sclerosis (dated by TCRdb to between 2018 and 2020). General notes on the study: Changes in the T cell repertoire over the course of pregnancy were examined in this study in women with multiple sclerosis.

Libraries were made using the immunoSEQ multiplex PCR assay. Drawn from immuneACCESS, this table holds only the in-frame rearrangements with V and J called that TCRdb kept. Clones are partly lost; checked studies trace under half to an unresolved V gene and leave the rest unexplained. A total of tens of thousands of clones appear in this sample, 90% to 95% of them only once. The top ten hold roughly 0.93% of the sample. The sequence joins TRBV10-3 to TRBJ1-5; 7 junctional bases match TRBD1. The sample consisted of peripheral blood, taken in the second trimester of pregnancy. The receptor comes from a female donor in good health, enrolled as a control in a pregnancy study. The DNA sequence is TGTGCCATCAGTGACCTGCAGGGGGTTCAGCCCCAGCATTTT. Translated, this gives CAISDLQGVQPQHF.